This T cell receptor beta chain was captured in a study of T cell repertoires in cytomegalovirus infection. At the level of the study: Through public TCR beta signatures, both CMV infection and matching HLA type were indicated. Study-level findings and limits: Dominant in the ex vivo response were TCR beta clonotypes restricted by HLA-C and specific for CMV. Pooled public TCR beta family frequency picked out CMV carriers with the relevant HLA.

This CDR3 contains 15 residues. The V gene's germline CDR1 is SGHTA and CDR2 FQGNSA. Trimming removed 6 bases at V and 2 bases at J, with 17 bases between. This clonotype came up many times. As yet, its antigen is unknown. TCRdb processed the reads anew with MiXCR; each CDR3 protein has one entry. The sample includes under 150,000 distinct CDR3 sequences, roughly 8.2% of them seen just once. The chain couples TRBV7-2 to TRBJ2-7; D not certain. The specimen was PBMCs. The sequence was collected from a human donor in good health (CMV status not recorded). Some clones in this sample may be carry-over from other donors' samples. As DNA, the CDR3 is TGTGCCAGCAGGGAAGGCTTGGTGACCCCCTACGAGCAGTACTTC. Its translation is CASREGLVTPYEQYF.